These T cell receptor beta chains were read from a single sample in a study of CD8+CD57+ T cells in acquired aplastic anemia. TCRdb re-called the reads through MiXCR, storing one row per CDR3 protein. The sample lists 170,000 or so distinct CDR3 sequences, around 63% occurring once. Sequenced material: sorted CD4+, CD8+, or CD8+CD57+ T cells (not recorded which) from PBMCs. These receptors came from a human donor with aplastic anemia. Each CDR3 is given with its conserved first and last residue. The D gene is left open where the match is weak. Only part of the rows carry a size: once, few, many, or a class if the clone is expanded.

d_call: TRBD1; v_call: TRBV7-9; cdr3_length: 14; clone_size: few; j_call: TRBJ2-7; cdr3_nt: TGTGCCAGCAGTTCACCGGGACAGGGCTACGAGCAGTACTTC; cdr3_aa: CASSSPGQGYEQYF
d_call: .; v_call: TRBV19; cdr3_length: 15; clone_size: .; j_call: TRBJ1-2; cdr3_nt: TGTGCCAGTAGTATAGCGACAGGACGCGGCTATGGCTACACCTTC; cdr3_aa: CASSIATGRGYGYTF
d_call: .; v_call: TRBV4-2; cdr3_length: 14; clone_size: .; j_call: TRBJ1-2; cdr3_nt: TGTGCCAGCAGCCAGCCGATCCAGGGGAATGGCTACACCTTC; cdr3_aa: CASSQPIQGNGYTF
d_call: TRBD1; v_call: TRBV19; cdr3_length: 15; clone_size: many; j_call: TRBJ2-7; cdr3_nt: TGTGCCAGTAGTATAGGACAGGGAAGGTCCTACGAGCAGTACTTC; cdr3_aa: CASSIGQGRSYEQYF
d_call: TRBD1; v_call: TRBV2; cdr3_length: 15; clone_size: many; j_call: TRBJ2-7; cdr3_nt: TGTGCCAGCAGTTATCTCGGGACAGGGATTTACGAGCAGTACTTC; cdr3_aa: CASSYLGTGIYEQYF
d_call: .; v_call: TRBV4-3; cdr3_length: 11; clone_size: .; j_call: TRBJ2-3; cdr3_nt: TGCGCCAGCAGCAATAGGGATACGCAGTATTTT; cdr3_aa: CASSNRDTQYF
d_call: TRBD2; v_call: TRBV25-1; cdr3_length: 16; clone_size: .; j_call: TRBJ2-3; cdr3_nt: TGTGCCAGCAGTCAACTAGCGGGGACTAGCACAGATACGCAGTATTTT; cdr3_aa: CASSQLAGTSTDTQYF
d_call: .; v_call: TRBV5-7; cdr3_length: 12; clone_size: .; j_call: TRBJ2-7; cdr3_nt: TGTGCCAGCGAGGGTGTAGTATACGAGCAGTACTTC; cdr3_aa: CASEGVVYEQYF
d_call: .; v_call: TRBV10-3; cdr3_length: 13; clone_size: once; j_call: TRBJ2-2; cdr3_nt: TGTGCCGGGGGGGGGCAGAACACCGGGGAGCTGTTTTTT; cdr3_aa: CAGGGQNTGELFF
d_call: TRBD1; v_call: TRBV12-3/TRBV12-4; cdr3_length: 14; clone_size: many; j_call: TRBJ2-7; cdr3_nt: TGTGCCAGCAGTCTGGGACAGGGATACTACGAGCAGTACTTC; cdr3_aa: CASSLGQGYYEQYF
d_call: .; v_call: TRBV6-5; cdr3_length: 14; clone_size: .; j_call: TRBJ1-4; cdr3_nt: TGTGCCAGCACCCGGGCCTCCCGAGGTGAAAAACTGTTTTTT; cdr3_aa: CASTRASRGEKLFF
d_call: TRBD1; v_call: TRBV20-1; cdr3_length: 14; clone_size: .; j_call: TRBJ1-2; cdr3_nt: TGCAGTGCTAGGGAATCAGGGGGCGCCCAAGGCTACACCTTC; cdr3_aa: CSARESGGAQGYTF
d_call: TRBD2; v_call: TRBV19; cdr3_length: 20; clone_size: many; j_call: TRBJ2-3; cdr3_nt: TGTGCCAGTAGTCCCTCCCCCAGGGAGCGGGGGGGCCCCGACACAGATACGCAGTATTTT; cdr3_aa: CASSPSPRERGGPDTDTQYF
d_call: .; v_call: TRBV29-1; cdr3_length: 13; clone_size: .; j_call: TRBJ1-1; cdr3_nt: TGCAGCGTTGGGGGACACCCGAACACTGAAGCTTTCTTT; cdr3_aa: CSVGGHPNTEAFF
d_call: .; v_call: TRBV19; cdr3_length: 13; clone_size: .; j_call: TRBJ1-6; cdr3_nt: TGTGCCAGTAACCAGGGAGGTAATTCACCCCTCCACTTT; cdr3_aa: CASNQGGNSPLHF
d_call: .; v_call: TRBV2; cdr3_length: 13; clone_size: .; j_call: TRBJ2-2; cdr3_nt: TGTGCCAGCAGTGAGGAGCCCCCCGGGGAGCTGTTTTTT; cdr3_aa: CASSEEPPGELFF
d_call: TRBD1; v_call: TRBV7-9; cdr3_length: 16; clone_size: once; j_call: TRBJ1-2; cdr3_nt: TGTGCCAGCAGCCGCCGGGACAGGGGCTACAACTATGGCTACACCTTC; cdr3_aa: CASSRRDRGYNYGYTF
d_call: TRBD1; v_call: TRBV25-1; cdr3_length: 14; clone_size: .; j_call: TRBJ1-5; cdr3_nt: TGTGCCGCTAGACAGGGCTGGGACAATCAGCCCCAGCATTTT; cdr3_aa: CAARQGWDNQPQHF
d_call: TRBD2; v_call: TRBV29-1; cdr3_length: 15; clone_size: .; j_call: TRBJ2-7; cdr3_nt: TGCAGCGTTCGTCTAGCGGGAGTCACATTGTACGAGCAGTACTTC; cdr3_aa: CSVRLAGVTLYEQYF
d_call: .; v_call: TRBV2; cdr3_length: 12; clone_size: few; j_call: TRBJ1-3; cdr3_nt: TGTGCCAGCAGGGCCTCTGGAAACACCATATATTTT; cdr3_aa: CASRASGNTIYF
d_call: .; v_call: TRBV2; cdr3_length: 10; clone_size: few; j_call: TRBJ2-7; cdr3_nt: TGTGCCAGCAGTGAGGGAGGGCAGTACTTC; cdr3_aa: CASSEGGQYF
d_call: TRBD1; v_call: TRBV12-3/TRBV12-4; cdr3_length: 15; clone_size: .; j_call: TRBJ2-1; cdr3_nt: TGTGCCAGCAGCGTTGGACAGGGGGCGAGGAATGAGCAGTTCTTC; cdr3_aa: CASSVGQGARNEQFF
d_call: .; v_call: TRBV24-1; cdr3_length: 14; clone_size: .; j_call: TRBJ2-4; cdr3_nt: TGTGCCACCAGTGCCCGGGACACCAAAAACATTCAGTACTTC; cdr3_aa: CATSARDTKNIQYF
d_call: .; v_call: TRBV29-1; cdr3_length: 13; clone_size: few; j_call: TRBJ1-1; cdr3_nt: TGCAGCATATTCGGGCAGAGAGGGACTGAAGCTTTCTTT; cdr3_aa: CSIFGQRGTEAFF
d_call: TRBD2; v_call: TRBV20-1; cdr3_length: 15; clone_size: .; j_call: TRBJ2-1; cdr3_nt: TGCAGTGCTAGAGATTCGAGACTAGCGCTCAATGAGCAGTTCTTC; cdr3_aa: CSARDSRLALNEQFF
d_call: TRBD1; v_call: TRBV7-2; cdr3_length: 12; clone_size: .; j_call: TRBJ2-7; cdr3_nt: TGTGCCAGCAGCTTACCAAGACAGGGCCTCACGTTC; cdr3_aa: CASSLPRQGLTF
d_call: .; v_call: TRBV2; cdr3_length: 14; clone_size: .; j_call: TRBJ2-6; cdr3_nt: TGTGCCAGCAGTGCGGAGAGGGGGGCCAACGTCCTGACTTTC; cdr3_aa: CASSAERGANVLTF
d_call: .; v_call: TRBV20-1; cdr3_length: 12; clone_size: .; j_call: TRBJ2-5; cdr3_nt: TGCAGTCCAACTAGGAACCAAGAGACCCAGTACTTC; cdr3_aa: CSPTRNQETQYF
d_call: .; v_call: TRBV25-1; cdr3_length: 15; clone_size: .; j_call: TRBJ1-2; cdr3_nt: TGTGCCAGCAGTGAATATAAGTACGGCTCAAAAGCTCCCACCTTC; cdr3_aa: CASSEYKYGSKAPTF
d_call: .; v_call: TRBV2; cdr3_length: 14; clone_size: .; j_call: TRBJ1-2; cdr3_nt: TGTGCCAGCAAGGTCACGGGCTCACCAGGTGGCTACACTTTC; cdr3_aa: CASKVTGSPGGYTF
d_call: .; v_call: TRBV7-9; cdr3_length: 14; clone_size: .; j_call: TRBJ1-5; cdr3_nt: TGTGCCAGCAGCTTAGGCCTAGCGGGGCACTACGAGCATTTT; cdr3_aa: CASSLGLAGHYEHF
d_call: .; v_call: TRBV19; cdr3_length: 15; clone_size: .; j_call: TRBJ2-3; cdr3_nt: TGTGCCAGTAGTTTCCTTAAGGGGAGCACAGATACGCAGTATTTT; cdr3_aa: CASSFLKGSTDTQYF
d_call: TRBD1; v_call: TRBV5-6; cdr3_length: 17; clone_size: many; j_call: TRBJ1-6; cdr3_nt: TGTGCCAGCAGCTCATATACGGGACAGGGGTATCATTCACCCCTCCACTTT; cdr3_aa: CASSSYTGQGYHSPLHF
d_call: .; v_call: TRBV19; cdr3_length: 15; clone_size: once; j_call: TRBJ1-2; cdr3_nt: TGTGCCAGTACCCCCGGGACGCCACCCAACTATGGCTACACCTTC; cdr3_aa: CASTPGTPPNYGYTF
d_call: .; v_call: TRBV7-3; cdr3_length: 15; clone_size: .; j_call: TRBJ2-3; cdr3_nt: TGTGCTAGCAGTCCCCTGGGCGTCGGCACAGATACGCAGTATTTT; cdr3_aa: CASSPLGVGTDTQYF
d_call: .; v_call: TRBV19; cdr3_length: 12; clone_size: .; j_call: TRBJ1-2; cdr3_nt: TGTGCCAGTAGCCGGCAGAACTATGGCTACACCTTC; cdr3_aa: CASSRQNYGYTF
d_call: .; v_call: TRBV3-1; cdr3_length: 15; clone_size: .; j_call: TRBJ2-5; cdr3_nt: TGTGCCAGCAGCCAAGAACAGGGAAAGCAAGAGACCCAGTACTTC; cdr3_aa: CASSQEQGKQETQYF
d_call: .; v_call: TRBV20-1; cdr3_length: 13; clone_size: .; j_call: TRBJ1-2; cdr3_nt: TGCAGTGCTAGAGATCGTAAGGACTATGGCTACACCTTC; cdr3_aa: CSARDRKDYGYTF
d_call: .; v_call: TRBV7-2; cdr3_length: 14; clone_size: .; j_call: TRBJ1-1; cdr3_nt: TGTGCCAGCAGTATGTCCGCAGGGAACACTGAAGCTTTCTTT; cdr3_aa: CASSMSAGNTEAFF
d_call: TRBD2; v_call: TRBV7-2; cdr3_length: 15; clone_size: .; j_call: TRBJ2-4; cdr3_nt: TGTGCCAGCAGCCGGACTAGCGACACCAAAAACATTCAGTACTTC; cdr3_aa: CASSRTSDTKNIQYF
d_call: .; v_call: TRBV9; cdr3_length: 15; clone_size: once; j_call: TRBJ2-5; cdr3_nt: TGTGCCAGCAGTAAGGGGTCGGGGGAGCAAGAGACCCAGTACTTC; cdr3_aa: CASSKGSGEQETQYF
d_call: .; v_call: TRBV19; cdr3_length: 13; clone_size: few; j_call: TRBJ2-4; cdr3_nt: TGTGCCAGTAGTGTGGGTACCAAAAACATTCAGTACTTC; cdr3_aa: CASSVGTKNIQYF